This is a list of T cell receptor beta chains from one sample in a study of T cell responses to AZD1222 COVID-19 vaccine. Some clones are missing from TCRdb's copy, which holds only in-frame ones; the method was immunoSEQ multiplex PCR. The table includes about 130,000 clones, approximately 86% detected once. The sequencing here drew on peripheral blood, taken on day 0 of AZD1222 vaccination. These receptors all come from an adult in good health. Each CDR3 is given without its conserved first and last residue.

>TRBV12-3/TRBV12-4|TRBJ1-6
ASSLWQNSPLH
>TRBV9|TRBJ2-5
ASSQTSGGAGETQY
>TRBV5-1|TRBJ2-1
ASSLGQTYNEQF
>TRBV6-2/TRBV6-3|TRBJ2-7
ASTPRDAAEQY
>TRBV25-1|TRBJ2-7
ASSDQWLQY
>TRBV7-9|TRBJ2-5
ASSLWGTGETQY
>TRBV6-5|TRBJ2-1
ASSYKGDSYNEQF
>TRBV5-4|TRBJ2-1
ASSLDGGSPYNEQF
>TRBV28|TRBJ1-2
ASSLEGVGYGYT
>TRBV14|TRBJ2-7
ASSHNRTYEQY
>TRBV11-2|TRBJ2-1
ASSLGQGSYNEQF
>TRBV9|TRBJ2-1
ASSVGTSEAHEQF
>TRBV29-1|TRBJ1-1
SVQLVRMNTEAF
>TRBV28|TRBJ2-1
ASSSTGTSGGALNEQF
>TRBV29-1|TRBJ2-7
SVVFTGKPYEQY
>TRBV5-1|TRBJ2-3
ASSLGGLAGTDTQY
>TRBV5-1|TRBJ2-7
ASSLGPGGAGEQY
>TRBV12-3/TRBV12-4|TRBJ2-2
ASRPRVTGELF
>TRBV6-5|TRBJ2-7
ASSYSLGGSNYEQY
>TRBV7-2|TRBJ1-5
ASSLLAGEAGQPQH
>TRBV30|TRBJ1-5
AWNTPSNQPQH
>TRBV6-1|TRBJ1-6
ASSEEGFSNYSPLH
>TRBV5-1|TRBJ2-7
ASSFGDSYEQY
>TRBV7-3|TRBJ2-2
ASGSDTGELF
>TRBV7-8|TRBJ2-7
ASSPQYEQY
>TRBV7-3|TRBJ1-2
ASSTGGLNYGYT
>TRBV27|TRBJ1-1
ASSIWGGTEAF
>TRBV28|TRBJ2-1
ASSLLGQGNDEQF
>TRBV28|TRBJ1-2
ASRPRGTGTGYYGYT
>TRBV27|TRBJ1-6
ASSQPRTGASGSPLH
>TRBV9|TRBJ1-6
ASSPDGGFWASPLH
>TRBV12-3/TRBV12-4|TRBJ2-7
ASKGRGSYEQY
>TRBV5-6|TRBJ2-7
ASSYRGLAWEQY
>TRBV4-1|TRBJ2-2
ASSRLGQVNTGELF
>TRBV7-8|TRBJ2-7
ASSPNRPPYEQY
>TRBV12-5|TRBJ1-2
ASGLGSGQSYGYT
>TRBV4-3|TRBJ1-4
ASSQDRGTNEKLF
>TRBV12-3/TRBV12-4|TRBJ2-1
ASSLRSTNEQF
>TRBV19|TRBJ1-1
ASSKTVYNTEAF
>TRBV24-1|TRBJ1-1
ATSGDGGEPEAF
>TRBV6-1|TRBJ2-3
ASSDQRAPSTDTQY
>TRBV20-1|TRBJ2-7
SARARGHRH
>TRBV4-3|TRBJ2-3
ASSQELVRADTQY
>TRBV12-3/TRBV12-4|TRBJ1-2
ASSLFRGGYT
>TRBV25-1|TRBJ2-7
ASSESNRGHEQY
>TRBV18|TRBJ2-2
ATPQFTAAGTGELF
>TRBV19|TRBJ2-3
ASSITGVGDTQY
>TRBV29-1|TRBJ1-2
SAQHSYGYT
>TRBV7-8|TRBJ2-1
ASSLARLALNNEQF
>TRBV7-2|TRBJ1-1
ASSTNRGVLNTEAF
>TRBV29-1|TRBJ2-1
SVDRLREQF
>TRBV4-1|TRBJ2-3
ASSQDLSGLSSTDTQY
>TRBV5-1|TRBJ2-7
ASSLDVAGGNEQY
>TRBV27|TRBJ2-3
ASSFSRGTDTQY
>TRBV11-1|TRBJ2-5
ASSLWTGSQETQY
>TRBV7-9|TRBJ1-4
ASSTMDRGLHEKLF
>TRBV28|TRBJ2-1
ASTPGDNEQF
>TRBV19|TRBJ2-5
ASSTTSGETQY